These 23 T cell receptor beta chains came from one sample sequenced in a study of PD-1 blockade in classical Hodgkin lymphoma. Clones were sequenced by immunoSEQ multiplex PCR, and TCRdb holds only the in-frame ones, with some missing. The table lists tens of thousands of clones, approximately 92% of them singletons. This sample's time point: cycle 4 day 1 (C4D1), after 6 weeks of nivolumab. Every patient experienced relapse after autologous stem cell transplantation, and brentuximab vedotin exposure varied. This material consisted of peripheral blood mononuclear cells (PBMCs), taken before the fourth cycle of nivolumab. The receptors here all came from a human donor with classical Hodgkin lymphoma.

The rearrangement uses TRBV7-9 and TRBJ1-1, with D possibly being TRBD1 (6 bases). Germline loops: CDR1 SEHNR, CDR2 FQNEAQ (reference sequence). V lost 5 bases and J 6 bases, leaving 16 bases between the germline ends. The CDR3 has 14 residues. CDR3 nucleotide sequence: TGTGCCAGCAGCAAACAGGGACCGGGCGCTGAAGCTTTCTTT. This encodes CASSKQGPGAEAFF.

The chain recombines TRBV28 with TRBJ1-1; the D is unclear. The CDR3 extends over 13 amino acids. Trimming removed 6 bases from V and 1 base from J, with 9 bases in between. Germline lookup yields CDR1 MDHEN and CDR2 SYDVKM. DNA for the CDR3: TGTGCCAGCAGACAGATTTCGAACACTGAAGCTTTCTTT. Protein product: CASRQISNTEAFF. Variable domain in full (rest from reference TRBV28 and TRBJ1-1): DVKVTQSSRYLVKRTGEKVFLECVQDMDHENMFWYRQDPGLGLRLIYFSYDVKMKEKGDIPEGYSVSREKKERFSLILESASTNQTSMYLCASRQISNTEAFFGQGTRLTVV.

The rearrangement links TRBV7-8 to TRBJ2-1, with 10 bases fitting TRBD2. The CDR3 contains 17 residues. Looked up from germline, CDR1 is SGHVS and CDR2 is FQNEAQ. Losses at the gene ends were 5 bases for V and 7 bases for J; bases not matched to a gene: 14. CDR3 sequence: CASSTTYSGLASNEQFF. The CDR3, as DNA: TGTGCCAGCAGCACCACCTATTCGGGACTAGCGTCTAATGAGCAGTTCTTC.

This rearrangement joins TRBV6-1 to TRBJ1-1; possible D gene TRBD1, 5 bases. Looked up from germline, CDR1 is MNHNS and CDR2 is SASEGT. Trimming left V 8 bases short and J 0 bases short, with 13 bases between. CDR3 length: 14 amino acids. This chain's CDR3 is CASGEQALNTEAFF. In DNA, the CDR3 is TGTGCCAGCGGCGAACAGGCACTGAACACTGAAGCTTTCTTT.

The chain joins TRBV5-6 to TRBJ2-7, with TRBD2 matching 8 bases. J lost 2 bases, V lost 2 bases, and 12 bases had no gene match. The CDR3 runs to 17 residues. Germline V gene lookup returns CDR1 SGHDT and CDR2 YYEEEE. As DNA, the CDR3 is TGTGCCAGCAGCTTTTCCCGAGGACTAGCCGAACCCTACGAGCAGTACTTC. This gives the protein CASSFSRGLAEPYEQYF.

J is TRBJ2-7 and V is TRBV6-1; TRBD2 matches 7 bases. Germline CDR1 and CDR2: MNHNS and SASEGT. This CDR3 comprises 15 residues. The J segment lost 3 bases and the V segment lost 2 bases, leaving 7 bases of the junction unmatched. The CDR3 nucleotides are TGTGCCAGCAGTGAATTGGGGGGGATTCTCTACGAGCAGTACTTC. Translating it yields CASSELGGILYEQYF.

This clone appeared a single time. The chain couples TRBV27 to TRBJ2-3; no reliable D call. From germline, CDR1 is MNHEY and CDR2 SMNVEV (reference sequence). The CDR3 has 13 residues. V lost 5 bases, J lost 6 bases, and 12 bases lay in between. The CDR3 spells CASSPINGDTQYF. CDR3 nucleotide sequence: TGTGCCAGCAGTCCCATCAACGGGGATACGCAGTATTTT.

This chain uses TRBV5-5 with TRBJ1-1; D unresolved. Between the trimmed V and J ends, which lost 0 bases and 0 bases, there was a span of 9 bases. Germline assignment: CDR1 SGHKS and CDR2 YYEKEE (reference sequence). The CDR3 runs 15 residues. CDR3 in amino acids: CASSLVVSLNTEAFF. CDR3 bases: TGTGCCAGCAGCTTGGTCGTCAGCTTGAACACTGAAGCTTTCTTT.

The V and J genes are TRBV6-5 and TRBJ2-7, with a possible D match to TRBD1 (6 bases). The CDR3 is 14 residues long. CDR1 is MNHEY and CDR2 is SVGAGI in the germline V gene. The V end was cut by 4 bases, the J end by 3 bases, with 13 bases between. The CDR3 spells CASSFYLDSYEQYF. CDR3 nucleotide sequence: TGTGCCAGCAGTTTCTACCTGGACAGCTACGAGCAGTACTTC.

The chain has TRBV15 and TRBJ2-3; 9 bases match TRBD2. The junction had 12 bases not matched to a gene; V was cut back by 1 base and J by 4 bases. CDR1 is LNHNV, CDR2 YYDKDF, per germline (reference sequence). The CDR3 is made up of 18 amino acids. As DNA, the CDR3 is TGTGCCACCAGCAGAGGCTTGGGTTTAGCGGGAGAGCCAGATACGCAGTATTTT. Translating it yields CATSRGLGLAGEPDTQYF.

The sample holds one count of this clone. The V and J genes are TRBV2 and TRBJ2-5, with D perhaps being TRBD1 or TRBD2 (5 bases each). The ends were cut back, 8 bases at V and 9 bases at J, with 13 bases in the middle. Germline lookup yields CDR1 SNHLY and CDR2 FYNNEI. This CDR3 contains 11 residues. The CDR3 nucleotides are TGTGCCAGCGGGGACGGGATGGCCCAGTACTTC. Translation gives CASGDGMAQYF. Complete variable domain (other parts from reference TRBV2 and TRBJ2-5): EPEVTQTPSHQVTQMGQEVILRCVPISNHLYFYWYRQILGQKVEFLVSFYNNEISEKSEIFDDQFSVERPDGSNFTLKIRSTKLEDSAMYFCASGDGMAQYFGPGTRLLVL.

This clone showed up just a few times. J is TRBJ2-5 and V is TRBV6-5; maybe TRBD2 (5 bases). CDR1 is MNHEY, CDR2 SVGAGI, per germline. There are 13 residues in the CDR3. V was shortened by 7 bases and J by 4 bases, with 13 bases between the two germline ends. The CDR3 here is CASKGGGRETQYF. DNA of the CDR3: TGTGCCAGCAAGGGTGGCGGGCGAGAGACCCAGTACTTC.

CDR3 loop: CASSTPQGPYNEQFF. In DNA, the CDR3 is TGTGCCAGCAGCACCCCACAGGGGCCCTACAATGAGCAGTTCTTC. The J gene is TRBJ2-1, the V gene TRBV7-9; the match to TRBD1 covers 7 bases. Germline V gene sequence: CDR1 SEHNR, CDR2 FQNEAQ (reference sequence). The CDR3 sequence is 15 residues long. Unmatched junction bases numbered 6, after V lost 5 bases and J lost 2 bases.

The chain carries TRBV4-2 and TRBJ2-1; D not resolved. The CDR3 spans 14 residues. Deletions cut 0 bases from V and 13 bases from J, with 16 bases between. In germline, CDR1 is LGHNA, CDR2 YNFKEQ. In DNA form, the CDR3 reads TGTGCCAGCAGCCAAGACCCCCTCCCGGAAGCTCAGTTCTTC. This encodes CASSQDPLPEAQFF.

V usage is TRBV28 and J usage is TRBJ1-4, with 7 nucleotides matching TRBD1. Germline lookup yields CDR1 MDHEN and CDR2 SYDVKM. CDR3 size: 13 residues. The V and J ends lost 6 bases and 8 bases, in that order; junction bases with no gene match: 6. CDR3 nucleotide sequence: TGTGCCAGCAGCTTACAGGGGCGCGAAAAACTGTTTTTT. Protein: CASSLQGREKLFF.

The chain has TRBV5-6 and TRBJ1-6; D is undetermined. Germline V lookup: CDR1 SGHDT, CDR2 YYEEEE. CDR3 length equals 15 residues. V was cut by 0 bases and J by 9 bases, with 13 bases left in between. CDR3: CASSLGFYRGSPLHF. CDR3 bases: TGTGCCAGCAGCTTGGGGTTCTATCGGGGTTCACCCCTCCACTTT.

The chain recombines TRBV5-1 with TRBJ2-3; D unclear. In germline, CDR1 is SGHRS, CDR2 YFSETQ. CDR3 length equals 15 residues. V lost 0 bases, J lost 0 bases, and 8 bases lay in between. CDR3 nucleotide sequence: TGCGCCAGCAGCTTGGTAGCAGTTAGCACAGATACGCAGTATTTT. This encodes CASSLVAVSTDTQYF.

The V and J genes are TRBV2 and TRBJ2-5; TRBD2 is a possible D gene (5 bases). CDR3 length: 12 residues. CDR1 is SNHLY and CDR2 is FYNNEI in the germline V gene. Trimming cost V 10 bases and J 5 bases, with 14 bases left between them. CDR3 coding DNA: TGTGCCATAACGGGGTTGGAGGAGACCCAGTACTTC. It translates to CAITGLEETQYF.

The chain links TRBV12-2 to TRBJ1-3; the table's D call, TRBD1, has no DNA check behind it. TRBV12-2 corresponds to a pseudogene. This CDR3 is 14 amino acids long. The CDR3 bases are TGTGCAAGTCGCTTAGGAGGACATCAAAACACCATATATTTT. Protein product: CASRLGGHQNTIYF.

In this sample, this clone turned up once. Additional DNA sequences in this sample encode the identical CDR3. The chain uses TRBV19 and TRBJ2-7; no definite D call. This CDR3 is built from 13 residues. CDR1 LNHDA and CDR2 SQIVND come from the germline V gene (reference sequence). V lost 1 base and J lost 0, with 4 bases in between. The CDR3 spells CASSIGSSYEQYF. The CDR3 DNA follows: TGTGCCAGTAGTATAGGGAGCTCCTACGAGCAGTACTTC.

V is TRBV13 and J is TRBJ2-2; 13 bases match TRBD2. Germline V gives CDR1 PRHDT, CDR2 FYEKMQ (reference sequence). There are 18 residues in the CDR3. V was clipped by 5 bases and J by 4 bases; unmatched bases: 10. The CDR3 region is CASSQGLAGDKRTGELFF. The CDR3 DNA sequence: TGTGCCAGCAGCCAAGGACTAGCGGGGGACAAGCGCACCGGGGAGCTGTTTTTT.

This clone occurred once. This chain uses TRBV11-2 with TRBJ1-6; the D gene is possibly TRBD1 (6 bases). Per the germline V gene, CDR1 is SGHAT and CDR2 is FQNNGV. The CDR3 spans 18 residues. V dropped 5 bases and J dropped 4 bases, with 21 bases sitting between them. CDR3 nucleotides: TGTGCCAGCAGCCTGCCACCGGGACATGGTGTTTATAATTCACCCCTCCACTTT. Its protein is CASSLPPGHGVYNSPLHF.

The V call is TRBV2, the J call TRBJ2-1; D remains ambiguous. The CDR3 has 12 residues. Trimming stripped 10 bases from V and 7 bases from J, with 14 bases between. Germline CDR1 SNHLY, CDR2 FYNNEI. This CDR3 is CATRTLENEQFF. The CDR3, as DNA: TGTGCCACCCGGACCCTAGAGAATGAGCAGTTCTTC.